This entry describes one TCR beta chain. Antigen specificity is unknown. Researchers ran the PCR with 60 Vbeta and 13 Jbeta primers. Profiled with immunoSEQ multiplex PCR; TCRdb holds only in-frame clones, not every one. Counted here are about 97,000 clones, 65% to 80% occurring once; the ten biggest clones make up less than 11%. Healthy bone marrow donors made up the donor group. The entry originates in a study of cytomegalovirus exposure and HLA in healthy donors. About the study: Tens of millions of unique TCR sequences came from HLA-typed donors in an early release. Study results and limitations: In an earlier analysis, about 87% or about 30%: the productive usage of most TCR beta V segments.

The CDR3 contains 16 residues. V was clipped by 5 bases and J by 0 bases; unmatched bases: 5. In germline, CDR1 is LNHDA, CDR2 SQIVND (reference sequence). The sequence came from a man aged 50-60 years in good health and CMV-seronegative. The chain employs TRBV19 and TRBJ1-5; 9 positions agree with TRBD1. Sequenced input: PBMCs. This CDR3 is CASSGTGGGSNQPQHF. CDR3 coding DNA: TGTGCCAGTAGTGGCACAGGGGGCGGTAGCAATCAGCCCCAGCATTTT.